This TCR beta chain comes out of a study of blood T cells in healthy people across ages (dated by TCRdb to the mid-2010s). About the study as a whole: Template switching captured roughly one uniquely barcoded TCR beta cDNA molecule per two T cells in model experiments. The study measured age-related changes in TCR beta repertoire diversity using deep sequencing normalized with unique cDNA molecular identifiers. Two additional independent replicas of 1 million unique cDNA reads from the same blood draw were analyzed for two donors (one aged 18 to 30 and one aged 80 or older). Four age groups were formed from the donors: young (average roughly 16 years), middle-aged (approximately 39), aged (approximately 60) and long-lived (approximately 78). Study-wide findings and limitations: The percentage of naive T cells measured by flow cytometry correlated strongly with observed TCR beta diversity. Compared with the aged group, more naive CD4+ T cells, fewer expanded clones and increased TCR diversity were shown by the long-lived group, suggesting age selection. As age increased, observed TCR beta diversity per million T cells dropped in a roughly linear way, and a significant reduction was already evident by age 40. Since profiling was done on bulk unsorted PBMCs, naive and antigen-experienced compartments could not be conclusively compared. Estimates of total diversity based on one million sequenced T cells were regarded as lower bounds and as underestimates. Donor CMV infection status was unknown, potentially confounding age-related changes in expanded clonotypes.

CDR1 and CDR2, per the germline V gene (reference sequence), are SEHNR and FQNEAQ. Relative to germline, V is 6 bases shorter and J is 6 bases shorter, with 11 bases between their ends. CDR3 length: 12 amino acids, cysteine to phenylalanine. Only the CDR3 portion is preserved as DNA: 36 bases, with reading frame beginning at the first base. Libraries came from 5' RACE. The reads were generated on an Illumina HiSeq 2500. A second PCR of about 6 to 11 cycles was run with a J-beta primer mix and a sample-barcoded 5' primer. A unique molecular identifier was introduced onto each TCR beta cDNA molecule by a template-switch 5' adaptor carrying 12 random nucleotides. Each sample yielded at least 3 million CDR3-containing paired-end reads. All of the RNA was converted into first-strand cDNA using the Mint cDNA synthesis kit, with a TRBC-specific oligonucleotide serving as the primer. All cDNA was treated with uracil-DNA glycosylase and then went through a first 18-cycle PCR with the universal primers M1SS and BC2_uni_R. Per the authors' processing: Each sample was normalized by randomly selecting 1 million high-quality reads, each carrying a distinct molecular identifier. Instead of being binned into consensus sequences, reads with shared molecular identifiers were discarded. MiTCR, run with a Q25 quality threshold and the strictest error-elimination algorithm, handled CDR3 identification, clonotype clustering and error correction. Lower-bound total TCR beta diversity was estimated with a nonparametric unseen species model using Euler transformation. The raw public data were reprocessed by TCRdb itself: fastp quality trimming at Q25, MiXCR clonotype calling, in-frame beta chains only. Each CDR3 protein appears once, grouped with its most common genes and DNA. TCRdb assigned the V and J calls; the authors' analysis was not used. Present in this sample are roughly 500,000 distinct CDR3 sequences, less than 25% of which were seen just once. Under 9% of the sample goes to the ten largest clones.

This clonotype occurred a few times. It has no known antigen specificity. Per-base qualities were not stored, and no clone one base away is much larger. The roughly 39 donors, aged about 6 to 100 years, were systemically healthy Caucasian individuals from Russia. Around 9.7 milliliters of peripheral blood were collected from each donor into EDTA-treated Vacutainer tubes. Ficoll-Paque density-gradient centrifugation was used to isolate PBMCs, with at least 6.5 million per sample. Trizol reagent was used to extract total RNA from PBMCs, with at least 6 micrograms per sample. The percentages of naive CD45RAhigh/CD27high T cells were determined by flow cytometry on a PBMC aliquot from every donor. The sample was also reused in another study, on T cells of mothers and their children. From that second study: The donors were nine systemically healthy Caucasian individuals, made up of three mothers and their six children. cDNA synthesis consumed the entire amount of extracted RNA, loaded at approximately 1.5 ug RNA in each 15 ul reaction. In the second PCR, sample barcodes and 2-4 random nucleotides were introduced via the M1S primer. Each mother yielded over 9 million TCR beta CDR3 reads and each child 2.5 million to 3 million reads. Thymic selection shapes the output of TCR recombination in a similar way in related and unrelated pairs, and inherited differences have a minor effect. Normalized repertoire overlap was always slightly but never significantly higher in related than unrelated mother-child pairs. No persistent microchimeric T cell clones were detected, at a sensitivity of roughly 100 clones per million clonotypes. To look for features that set related mother-child pairs apart from unrelated individuals, the researchers ran deep NGS to compare the TCR beta repertoires of mothers and children. On average, the children were about 12 +/- 4 years old, while the mothers were about 40 +/- 4 years old. After adapters were ligated using NEBNext reagents, the libraries underwent 100+100 nt paired-end sequencing on an Illumina HiSeq 2000. To avoid cross-contamination, the mother libraries and the child libraries were prepared a month apart and sequenced in separate runs. Each donor had between about 450,000 and 2,300,000 distinct TCR beta clonotypes identified. Naive TCR beta clonotypes were estimated from low-frequency clonotypes matched to each donor's FACS-determined naive share, without sorting.

The sample comprised blood. The chain was built from TRBV7-9 and TRBJ1-2, with TRBD1 tentatively as D gene (5 bases match). This clonotype originated in a boy aged 10-17 years in good health. The DNA sequence is given as TGTGCCAGCAGTCCCCGGGACGATGGCTACACCTTC. Its translation reads: CASSPRDDGYTF.